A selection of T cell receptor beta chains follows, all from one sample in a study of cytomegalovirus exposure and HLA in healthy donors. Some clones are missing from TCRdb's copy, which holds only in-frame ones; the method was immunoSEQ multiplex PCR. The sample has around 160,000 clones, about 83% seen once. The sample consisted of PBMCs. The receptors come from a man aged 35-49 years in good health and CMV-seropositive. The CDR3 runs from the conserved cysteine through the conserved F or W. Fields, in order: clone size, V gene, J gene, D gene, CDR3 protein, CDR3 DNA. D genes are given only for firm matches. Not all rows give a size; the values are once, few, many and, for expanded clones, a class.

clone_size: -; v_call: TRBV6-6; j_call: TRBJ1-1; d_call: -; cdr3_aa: CASSYLRGGENTEAFF; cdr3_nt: TGTGCCAGCAGTTACCTGCGAGGGGGGGAGAACACTGAAGCTTTCTTT
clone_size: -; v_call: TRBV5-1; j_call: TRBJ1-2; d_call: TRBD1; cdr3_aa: CASSLLTGDYGYTF; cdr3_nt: TGCGCCAGCAGCTTGCTGACAGGGGACTATGGCTACACCTTC
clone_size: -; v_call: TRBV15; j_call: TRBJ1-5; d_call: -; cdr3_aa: CATSRAGVEAQPQHF; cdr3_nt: TGTGCCACCAGCAGAGCAGGGGTTGAGGCTCAGCCCCAGCATTTT
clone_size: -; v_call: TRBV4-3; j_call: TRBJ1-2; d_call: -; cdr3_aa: CASSPEAGGASPPYGYTF; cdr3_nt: TGCGCCAGCAGCCCAGAGGCGGGGGGCGCGTCCCCCCCCTATGGCTACACCTTC
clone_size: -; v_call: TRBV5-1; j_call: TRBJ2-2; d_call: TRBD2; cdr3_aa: CASSGILAGGNTGELFF; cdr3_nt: TGCGCCAGCAGCGGAATACTAGCGGGAGGGAACACCGGGGAGCTGTTTTTT
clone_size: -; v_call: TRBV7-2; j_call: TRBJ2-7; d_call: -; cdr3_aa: CASSSLGEQYF; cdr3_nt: TGTGCCAGCAGCTCCCTAGGCGAGCAGTACTTC
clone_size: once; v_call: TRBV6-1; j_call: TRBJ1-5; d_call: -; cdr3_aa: CATTVGGSNQPQHF; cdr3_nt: TGTGCCACCACGGTGGGGGGGAGCAATCAGCCCCAGCATTTT
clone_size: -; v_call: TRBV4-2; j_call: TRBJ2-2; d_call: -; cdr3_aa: CASSEVQGGELFF; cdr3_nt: TGTGCCAGCAGCGAGGTGCAGGGCGGGGAGCTGTTTTTT
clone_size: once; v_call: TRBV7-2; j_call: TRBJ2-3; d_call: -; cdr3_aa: CASSWTSTDTQYF; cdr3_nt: TGTGCCAGCAGCTGGACTAGCACAGATACGCAGTATTTT
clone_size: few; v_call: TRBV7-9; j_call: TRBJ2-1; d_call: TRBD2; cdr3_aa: CASSLALAGSYNEQFF; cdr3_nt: TGTGCCAGCAGCTTAGCCCTAGCGGGATCCTACAATGAGCAGTTCTTC
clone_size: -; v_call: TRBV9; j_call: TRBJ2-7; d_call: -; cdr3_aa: CASSPRTEVVDEQYF; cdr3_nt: TGTGCCAGCAGCCCCCGGACAGAAGTTGTTGATGAGCAGTACTTC
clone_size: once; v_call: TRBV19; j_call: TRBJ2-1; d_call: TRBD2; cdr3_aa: CASSMGLAGLSRGEQFF; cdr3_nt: TGTGCCAGTAGTATGGGACTAGCGGGCCTATCCCGGGGTGAGCAGTTCTTC
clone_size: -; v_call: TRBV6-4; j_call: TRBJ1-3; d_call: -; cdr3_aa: CASSDSIGINTIYF; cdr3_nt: TGTGCCAGCAGTGACTCGATCGGGATAAACACCATATATTTT
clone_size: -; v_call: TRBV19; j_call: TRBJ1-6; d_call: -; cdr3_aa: CASSMGRSNSPLHF; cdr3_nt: TGTGCCAGTAGTATGGGGAGGAGCAATTCACCCCTCCACTTT
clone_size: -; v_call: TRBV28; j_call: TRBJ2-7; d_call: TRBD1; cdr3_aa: CASSSGQSYYEQYF; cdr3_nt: TGTGCCAGCAGTTCGGGACAGAGCTACTACGAGCAGTACTTC
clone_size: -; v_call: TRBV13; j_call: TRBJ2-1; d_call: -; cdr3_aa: CASSLARRSEQFF; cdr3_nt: TGTGCCAGCAGCTTAGCCCGGAGGAGTGAGCAGTTCTTC
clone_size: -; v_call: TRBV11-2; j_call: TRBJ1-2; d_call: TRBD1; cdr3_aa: CASSASHRGPYGYTF; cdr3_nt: TGTGCCAGCAGCGCCTCCCACAGGGGGCCGTACGGCTACACCTTC
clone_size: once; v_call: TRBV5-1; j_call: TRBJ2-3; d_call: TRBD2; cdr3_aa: CASSRTGRETDTQYF; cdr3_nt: TGCGCCAGCAGCCGAACCGGGAGGGAAACAGATACGCAGTATTTT
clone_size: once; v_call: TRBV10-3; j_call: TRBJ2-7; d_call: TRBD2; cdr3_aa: CAIRRGTNEQYF; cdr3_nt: TGTGCCATCAGGCGGGGGACTAACGAGCAGTACTTC
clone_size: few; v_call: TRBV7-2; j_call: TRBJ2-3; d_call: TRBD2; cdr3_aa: CASSPNGLDADTQYF; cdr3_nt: TGTGCCAGCAGCCCAAACGGACTAGACGCAGATACGCAGTATTTT
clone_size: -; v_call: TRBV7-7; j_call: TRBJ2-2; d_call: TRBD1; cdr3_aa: CASSPWTGAGELFF; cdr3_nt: TGTGCCAGCAGCCCCTGGACAGGGGCCGGGGAGCTGTTTTTT
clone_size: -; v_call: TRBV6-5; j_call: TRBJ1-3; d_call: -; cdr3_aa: CASSYGGAGGNTIYF; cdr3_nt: TGTGCCAGCAGTTACGGGGGGGCTGGTGGAAACACCATATATTTT
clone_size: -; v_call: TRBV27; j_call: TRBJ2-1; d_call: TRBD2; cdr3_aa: CASSPITSGIGSEQFF; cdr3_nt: TGTGCCAGCAGTCCAATCACTAGCGGGATAGGCAGTGAGCAGTTCTTC
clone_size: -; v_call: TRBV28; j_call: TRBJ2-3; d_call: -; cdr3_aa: CASSQFLKDTQYF; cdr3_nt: TGTGCCAGCAGCCAGTTCCTGAAAGATACGCAGTATTTT
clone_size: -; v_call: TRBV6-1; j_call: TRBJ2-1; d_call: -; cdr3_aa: CASGPPGLHMGEQFF; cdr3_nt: TGTGCCAGCGGCCCCCCGGGACTTCACATGGGTGAGCAGTTCTTC
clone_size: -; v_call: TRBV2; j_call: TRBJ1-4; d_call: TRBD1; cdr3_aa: CASRLQGKLEKLFF; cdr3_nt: TGTGCCAGCAGATTACAGGGGAAGTTAGAAAAACTGTTTTTT
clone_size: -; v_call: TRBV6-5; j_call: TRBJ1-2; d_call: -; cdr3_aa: CASSSPGTDAGYTF; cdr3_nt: TGTGCCAGCAGTTCGCCCGGGACTGATGCTGGCTACACCTTC
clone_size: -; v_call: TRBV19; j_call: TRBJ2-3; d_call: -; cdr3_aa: CASSGQGTDTQYF; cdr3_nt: TGTGCCAGTAGCGGTCAGGGCACAGATACGCAGTATTTT
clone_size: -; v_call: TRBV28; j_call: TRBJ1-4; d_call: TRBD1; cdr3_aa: CASSPDRVGYEKLFF; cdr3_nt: TGTGCCAGCAGTCCGGACAGGGTAGGGTATGAAAAACTGTTTTTT
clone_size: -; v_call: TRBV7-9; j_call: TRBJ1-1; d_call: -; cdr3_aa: CASSLGDWVRNTEAFF; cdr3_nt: TGTGCCAGCAGCTTGGGGGACTGGGTTCGGAACACTGAAGCTTTCTTT
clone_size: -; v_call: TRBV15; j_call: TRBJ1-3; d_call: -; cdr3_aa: CATSDMDSGNTIYF; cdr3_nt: TGTGCCACCAGCGACATGGACTCTGGAAACACCATATATTTT
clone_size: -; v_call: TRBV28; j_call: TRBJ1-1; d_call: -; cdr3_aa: CASSLEWGDTEAFF; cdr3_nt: TGTGCCAGCAGTTTAGAGTGGGGGGACACTGAAGCTTTCTTT
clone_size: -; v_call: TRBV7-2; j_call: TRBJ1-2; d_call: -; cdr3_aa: CASSLGGSNYGYTF; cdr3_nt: TGTGCCAGCAGCTTAGGCGGCTCTAACTATGGCTACACCTTC
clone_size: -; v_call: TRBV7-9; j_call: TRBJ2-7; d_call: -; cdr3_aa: CASSPRQAAYEQYF; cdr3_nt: TGTGCCAGCAGCCCACGACAGGCAGCCTACGAGCAGTACTTC
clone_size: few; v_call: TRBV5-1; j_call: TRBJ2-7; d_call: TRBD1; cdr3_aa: CASEAYGTGKSQQYF; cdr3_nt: TGCGCCAGTGAAGCCTATGGGACAGGGAAAAGTCAACAGTACTTC
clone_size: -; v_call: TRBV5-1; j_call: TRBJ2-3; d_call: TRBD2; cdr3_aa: CASSVGTSVRDTQYF; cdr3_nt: TGCGCCAGCAGCGTTGGGACTAGCGTCCGGGATACGCAGTATTTT
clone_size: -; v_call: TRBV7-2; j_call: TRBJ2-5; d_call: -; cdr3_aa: CASSFGAAQETQYF; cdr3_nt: TGTGCCAGCAGCTTCGGAGCAGCGCAAGAGACCCAGTACTTC
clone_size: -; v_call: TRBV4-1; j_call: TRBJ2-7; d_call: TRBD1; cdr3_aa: CASSHYRGSYEQYF; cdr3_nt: TGCGCCAGCAGCCACTACAGGGGATCGTACGAGCAGTACTTC
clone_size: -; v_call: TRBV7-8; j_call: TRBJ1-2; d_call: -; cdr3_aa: CASSLTINYGYTF; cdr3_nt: TGTGCCAGCAGCCTGACAATTAACTATGGCTACACCTTC
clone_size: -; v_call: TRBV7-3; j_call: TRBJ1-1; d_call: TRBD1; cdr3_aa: CASSLTAGGPAFF; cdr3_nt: TGTGCCAGCAGCTTAACAGCAGGGGGCCCAGCTTTCTTT
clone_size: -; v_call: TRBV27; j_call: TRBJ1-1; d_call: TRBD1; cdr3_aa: CASSGQGGTEAFF; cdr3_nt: TGTGCCAGCAGTGGACAGGGGGGCACTGAAGCTTTCTTT
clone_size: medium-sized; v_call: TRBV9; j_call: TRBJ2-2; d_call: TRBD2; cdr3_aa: CASSVGGTSRMHGELFF; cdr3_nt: TGTGCCAGCAGCGTAGGGGGGACTAGTAGGATGCACGGGGAGCTGTTTTTT
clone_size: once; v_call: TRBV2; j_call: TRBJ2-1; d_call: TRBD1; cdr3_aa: CASSEERAGTGDNEQFF; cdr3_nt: TGTGCCAGCAGTGAGGAGAGAGCCGGGACAGGGGACAATGAGCAGTTCTTC
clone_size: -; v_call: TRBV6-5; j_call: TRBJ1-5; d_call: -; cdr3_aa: CASSYDTDQPQHF; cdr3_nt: TGTGCCAGCAGTTACGACACGGATCAGCCCCAGCATTTT
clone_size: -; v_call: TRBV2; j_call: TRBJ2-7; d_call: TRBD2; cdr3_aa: CASSGVSGRPVPYEQYF; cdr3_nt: TGTGCCAGCAGTGGGGTTAGCGGGAGGCCCGTCCCCTACGAGCAGTACTTC
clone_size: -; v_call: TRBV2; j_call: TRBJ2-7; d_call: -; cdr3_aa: CASFRGPGTYEQYF; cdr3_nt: TGTGCCAGCTTTAGGGGCCCTGGGACCTACGAGCAGTACTTC
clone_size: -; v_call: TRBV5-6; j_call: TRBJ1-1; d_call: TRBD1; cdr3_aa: CASSLVGGNTEAFF; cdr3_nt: TGTGCCAGCAGCTTGGTAGGGGGCAACACTGAAGCTTTCTTT
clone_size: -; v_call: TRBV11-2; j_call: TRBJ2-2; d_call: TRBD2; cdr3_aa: CASSPYPPIAGGNTGELFF; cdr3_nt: TGTGCCAGCAGCCCCTACCCCCCTATAGCGGGAGGTAACACCGGGGAGCTGTTTTTT
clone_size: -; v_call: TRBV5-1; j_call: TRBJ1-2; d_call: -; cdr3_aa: CASSSETDHGYTF; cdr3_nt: TGCGCCAGCAGCTCAGAAACAGATCATGGCTACACCTTC
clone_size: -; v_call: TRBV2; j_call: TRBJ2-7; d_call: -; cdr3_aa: CASGAGGLGSYEQYF; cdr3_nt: TGCGCCAGCGGCGCGGGTGGGTTGGGCTCCTACGAGCAGTACTTC
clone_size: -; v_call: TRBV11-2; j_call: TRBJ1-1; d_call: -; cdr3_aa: CASSLDRAGPRMNTEAFF; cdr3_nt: TGTGCCAGCAGCTTAGATCGGGCAGGGCCTCGAATGAACACTGAAGCTTTCTTT
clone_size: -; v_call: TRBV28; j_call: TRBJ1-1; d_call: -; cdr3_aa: CASRGGNTEAFF; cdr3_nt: TGTGCCAGCAGGGGGGGAAACACTGAAGCTTTCTTT
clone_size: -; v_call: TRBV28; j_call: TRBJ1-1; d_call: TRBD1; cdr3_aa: CASSPLTGLNTEAFF; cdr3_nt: TGTGCCAGCAGTCCTTTGACAGGGCTGAACACTGAAGCTTTCTTT